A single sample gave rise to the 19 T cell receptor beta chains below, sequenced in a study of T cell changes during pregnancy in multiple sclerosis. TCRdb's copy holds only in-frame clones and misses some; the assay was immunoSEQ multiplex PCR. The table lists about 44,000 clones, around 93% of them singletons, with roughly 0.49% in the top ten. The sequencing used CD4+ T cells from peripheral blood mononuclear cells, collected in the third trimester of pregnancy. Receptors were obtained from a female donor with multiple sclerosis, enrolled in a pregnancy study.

The CDR3 here is CASSGALLAGVAYEQYF. The CDR3 nucleotides are TGTGCCAGCAGTGGAGCCCTACTAGCGGGAGTCGCCTACGAGCAGTACTTC. The chain is built from TRBV6-1 and TRBJ2-7; 11 nucleotides match TRBD2. The V and J ends lost 4 bases and 2 bases, in that order; junction bases with no gene match: 10. The CDR3 has 17 residues. The germline gives CDR1 MNHNS, CDR2 SASEGT.

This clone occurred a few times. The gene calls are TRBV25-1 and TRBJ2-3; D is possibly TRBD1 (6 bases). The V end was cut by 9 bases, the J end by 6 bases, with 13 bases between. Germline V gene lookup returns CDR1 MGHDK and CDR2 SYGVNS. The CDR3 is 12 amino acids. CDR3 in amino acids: CASLQGRDTQYF. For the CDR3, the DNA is TGTGCCAGTTTACAGGGTCGGGATACGCAGTATTTT.

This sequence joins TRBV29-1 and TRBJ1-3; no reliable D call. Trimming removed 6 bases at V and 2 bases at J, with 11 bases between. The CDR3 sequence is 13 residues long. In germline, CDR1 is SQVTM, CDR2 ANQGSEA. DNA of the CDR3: TGCAGCGTCAACGGGAACCCTGGAAACACCATATATTTT. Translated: CSVNGNPGNTIYF.

The CDR3 reads CASSEYRGLGQPQHF. CDR3 DNA: TGTGCCAGCAGTGAATACAGGGGGTTGGGTCAGCCCCAGCATTTT. V is TRBV6-1 and J is TRBJ1-5; 8 bases match TRBD1. Per the germline V gene, CDR1 is MNHNS and CDR2 is SASEGT. Unmatched junction bases numbered 6, after V lost 2 bases and J lost 6 bases. The length of the CDR3 is 15 residues.

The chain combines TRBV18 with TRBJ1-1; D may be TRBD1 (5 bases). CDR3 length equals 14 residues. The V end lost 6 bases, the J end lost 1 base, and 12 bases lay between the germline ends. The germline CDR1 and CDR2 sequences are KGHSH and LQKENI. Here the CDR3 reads CASSTGTANTEAFF. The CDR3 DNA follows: TGTGCCAGCTCTACCGGGACTGCGAACACTGAAGCTTTCTTT. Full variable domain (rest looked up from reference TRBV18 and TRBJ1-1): NAGVMQNPRHLVRRRGQEARLRCSPMKGHSHVYWYRQLPEEGLKFMVYLQKENIIDESGMPKERFSAEFPKEGPSILRIQQVVRGDSAAYFCASSTGTANTEAFFGQGTRLTVV.

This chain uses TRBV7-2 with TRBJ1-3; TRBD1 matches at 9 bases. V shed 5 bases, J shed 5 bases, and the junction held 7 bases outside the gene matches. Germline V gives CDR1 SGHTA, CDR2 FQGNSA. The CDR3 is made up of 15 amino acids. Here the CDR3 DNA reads TGTGCCAGCAGCCCCGGACAGGGGTACAGAAACACCATATATTTT. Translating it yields CASSPGQGYRNTIYF.

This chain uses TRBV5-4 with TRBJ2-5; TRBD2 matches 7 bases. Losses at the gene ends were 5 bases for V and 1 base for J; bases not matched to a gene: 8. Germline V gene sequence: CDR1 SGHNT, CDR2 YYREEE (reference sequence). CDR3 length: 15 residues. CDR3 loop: CASSRSGTTQETQYF. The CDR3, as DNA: TGTGCCAGCAGTCGGTCCGGGACTACCCAAGAGACCCAGTACTTC.

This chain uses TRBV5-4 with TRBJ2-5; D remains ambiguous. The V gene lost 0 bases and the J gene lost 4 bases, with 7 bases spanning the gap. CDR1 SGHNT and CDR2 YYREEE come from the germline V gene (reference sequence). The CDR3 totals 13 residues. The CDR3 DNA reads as TGTGCCAGCAGCTTGGCCTACGCAGAGACCCAGTACTTC. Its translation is CASSLAYAETQYF.

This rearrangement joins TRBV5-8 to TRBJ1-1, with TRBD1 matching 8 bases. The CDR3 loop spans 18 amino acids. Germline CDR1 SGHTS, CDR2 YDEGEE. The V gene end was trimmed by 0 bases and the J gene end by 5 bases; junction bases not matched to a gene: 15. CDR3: CASSLDPPGGAKRTEAFF. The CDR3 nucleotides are TGTGCCAGCAGCTTGGACCCCCCAGGGGGCGCTAAGAGGACTGAAGCTTTCTTT.

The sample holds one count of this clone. This CDR3 reads CASSQDNRGQGLPGANVLTF. The CDR3 bases are TGCGCCAGCAGCCAAGACAATCGCGGACAGGGCTTGCCTGGGGCCAACGTCCTGACTTTC. This sequence joins TRBV4-3 and TRBJ2-6, with 8 bases identical to TRBD1. From germline, CDR1 is LGHNA and CDR2 YSLEER. The CDR3 runs 20 residues. V was pared by 0 bases and J by 2 bases, with 12 bases of the junction left unmatched.

CDR3 DNA sequence: TGTGCCAGCAGCCAAGAGCCGACAGGGCCCGGGAACATTCAGTACTTC. As protein: CASSQEPTGPGNIQYF. The chain employs TRBV4-2 and TRBJ2-4; TRBD1 aligns across 7 bases. The CDR3 consists of 16 residues. J gave up 7 bases and V 0 bases, and 9 bases lay outside the gene matches. Germline V gene lookup returns CDR1 LGHNA and CDR2 YNFKEQ.

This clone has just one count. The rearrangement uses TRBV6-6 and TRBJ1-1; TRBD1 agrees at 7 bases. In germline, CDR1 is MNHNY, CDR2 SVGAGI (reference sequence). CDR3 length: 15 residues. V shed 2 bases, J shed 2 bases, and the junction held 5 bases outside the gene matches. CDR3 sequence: CASSYGGTVNTEAFF. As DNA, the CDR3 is TGTGCCAGCAGTTACGGAGGGACAGTTAACACTGAAGCTTTCTTT.

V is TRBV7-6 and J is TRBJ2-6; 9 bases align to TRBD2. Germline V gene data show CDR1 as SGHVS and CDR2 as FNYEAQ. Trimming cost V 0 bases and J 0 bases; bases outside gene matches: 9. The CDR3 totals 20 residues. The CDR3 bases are TGTGCCAGCAGCTTAGCACTAGCGGGCGAAACAAGCTCTGGGGCCAACGTCCTGACTTTC. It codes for CASSLALAGETSSGANVLTF.

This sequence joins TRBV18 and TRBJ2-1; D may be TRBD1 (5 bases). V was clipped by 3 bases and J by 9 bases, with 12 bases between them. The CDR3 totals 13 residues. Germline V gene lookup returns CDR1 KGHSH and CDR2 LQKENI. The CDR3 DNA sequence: TGTGCCAGCTCACCCGAATCCCAGGGTGAGCAGTTCTTC. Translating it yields CASSPESQGEQFF.

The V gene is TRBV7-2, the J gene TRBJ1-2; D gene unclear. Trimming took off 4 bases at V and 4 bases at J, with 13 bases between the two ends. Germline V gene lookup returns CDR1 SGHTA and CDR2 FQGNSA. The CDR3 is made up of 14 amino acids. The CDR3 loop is CASSSGRVSYGYTF. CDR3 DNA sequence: TGTGCCAGCAGCTCGGGGAGGGTTAGCTATGGCTACACCTTC.

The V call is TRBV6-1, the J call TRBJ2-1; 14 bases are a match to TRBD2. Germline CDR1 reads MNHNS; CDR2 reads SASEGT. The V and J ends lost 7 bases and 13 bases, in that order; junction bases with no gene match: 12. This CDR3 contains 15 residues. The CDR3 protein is CASIRGTSGRIEQFF. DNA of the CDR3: TGTGCCAGCATCCGGGGGACTAGCGGGAGAATCGAACAGTTCTTC.

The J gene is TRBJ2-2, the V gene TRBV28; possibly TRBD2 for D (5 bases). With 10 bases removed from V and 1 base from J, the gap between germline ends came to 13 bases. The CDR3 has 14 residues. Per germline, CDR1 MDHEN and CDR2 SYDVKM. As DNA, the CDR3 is TGTGCCACACGAGGGATTTTGAACACCGGGGAGCTGTTTTTT. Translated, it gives CATRGILNTGELFF.

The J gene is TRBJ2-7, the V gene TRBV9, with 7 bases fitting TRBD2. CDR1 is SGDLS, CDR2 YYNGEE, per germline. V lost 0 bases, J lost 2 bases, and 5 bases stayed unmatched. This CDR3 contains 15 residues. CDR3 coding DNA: TGTGCCAGCAGCGTAGGTGGCGGGAGTCCCTACGAGCAGTACTTC. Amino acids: CASSVGGGSPYEQYF.

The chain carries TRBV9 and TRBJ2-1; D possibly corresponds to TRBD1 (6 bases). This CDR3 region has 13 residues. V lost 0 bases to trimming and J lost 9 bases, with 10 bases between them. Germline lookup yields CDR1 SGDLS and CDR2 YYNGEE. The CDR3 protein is CASSVGEGGEQFF. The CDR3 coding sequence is TGTGCCAGCAGCGTAGGGGAAGGGGGTGAGCAGTTCTTC.